This is a list of T cell receptor beta chains from one sample in a study of a mutant IDH1 vaccine in newly diagnosed glioma. These TCRs' antigens remain unknown. Only in-frame clones appear in the TCRdb table, and some are missing; sequencing was by immunoSEQ multiplex PCR. The sample records about 68,000 clones, roughly 84% being singletons. The sample was PBMCs, taken from a glioma patient whose treatment included an IDH1 peptide vaccine. The receptors stem from a man between 18 and 29 years old with glioma. CDR3s include the opening cysteine and the closing phenylalanine or tryptophan. D genes are given only for firm matches. Part of the rows lack a size; the others show once, few, many or a class for expanded clones.

D: TRBD1; J: TRBJ1-4; V: TRBV18; size: NA; CDR3: CASSTGVWEKLFF; DNA: TGTGCCAGCTCGACAGGGGTGTGGGAAAAACTGTTTTTT
D: TRBD1; J: TRBJ1-1; V: TRBV28; size: few; CDR3: CASFGQENTEAFF; DNA: TGTGCCAGCTTTGGACAGGAAAACACTGAAGCTTTCTTT
D: NA; J: TRBJ2-1; V: TRBV27; size: NA; CDR3: CASSSALAYNEQFF; DNA: TGTGCCAGCAGTTCCGCCCTTGCCTACAATGAGCAGTTCTTC
D: NA; J: TRBJ1-1; V: TRBV6-5; size: NA; CDR3: CASILGGHNTEAFF; DNA: TGTGCCAGCATCCTTGGGGGTCACAACACTGAAGCTTTCTTT
D: NA; J: TRBJ2-3; V: TRBV7-3; size: NA; CDR3: CASSLLGKRLVTDTQYF; DNA: TGTGCCAGCAGCTTACTGGGCAAGCGTTTGGTAACAGATACGCAGTATTTT
D: NA; J: TRBJ2-2; V: TRBV30; size: NA; CDR3: CAWINIRSTGELFF; DNA: TGTGCCTGGATAAACATAAGGAGCACCGGGGAGCTGTTTTTT
D: NA; J: TRBJ2-5; V: TRBV2; size: NA; CDR3: CASSPQPPGETQYF; DNA: TGTGCCAGCAGTCCGCAACCCCCCGGGGAGACCCAGTACTTC
D: NA; J: TRBJ2-2; V: TRBV1; size: NA; CDR3: CTSSHKAAPNTGELFF; DNA: TGCACCAGCAGCCATAAGGCGGCCCCGAACACCGGGGAGCTGTTTTTT
D: NA; J: TRBJ1-6; V: TRBV6-5; size: NA; CDR3: CASRERGWRSPLHF; DNA: TGTGCCAGCAGAGAGAGAGGGTGGCGCTCACCCCTCCACTTT
D: NA; J: TRBJ1-2; V: TRBV9; size: NA; CDR3: CASSPRENYGYTF; DNA: TGTGCCAGCAGCCCGCGGGAGAACTATGGCTACACCTTC
D: TRBD2; J: TRBJ2-3; V: TRBV11-3; size: NA; CDR3: CASSLASGSTDTQYF; DNA: TGTGCCAGCAGCTTGGCTAGCGGGAGCACAGATACGCAGTATTTT
D: TRBD1; J: TRBJ2-7; V: TRBV6-6; size: NA; CDR3: CASRYRDRGHEQYF; DNA: TGTGCCAGCAGGTACCGGGACAGGGGCCACGAGCAGTACTTC
D: NA; J: TRBJ2-1; V: TRBV6-6; size: NA; CDR3: CASGGERGPWDEQFF; DNA: TGTGCCAGCGGCGGTGAGAGGGGACCCTGGGATGAGCAGTTCTTC
D: TRBD1; J: TRBJ1-1; V: TRBV30; size: few; CDR3: CAWTGQLMNTEAFF; DNA: TGTGCCTGGACGGGACAGCTGATGAACACTGAAGCTTTCTTT
D: NA; J: TRBJ2-7; V: TRBV30; size: NA; CDR3: CAWSLGWEQYF; DNA: TGTGCCTGGAGTCTAGGGTGGGAGCAGTACTTC
D: TRBD1; J: TRBJ1-3; V: TRBV10-2; size: NA; CDR3: CASRAGGQGISGNTIYF; DNA: TGCGCCAGCAGGGCTGGGGGACAGGGTATCTCTGGAAACACCATATATTTT
D: NA; J: TRBJ1-2; V: TRBV21-1; size: NA; CDR3: CASSDGYTF; DNA: TGTGCCAGCAGTGATGGCTACACCTTC
D: NA; J: TRBJ2-1; V: TRBV5-1; size: NA; CDR3: CARPTTRGNEQFF; DNA: TGCGCCAGGCCGACTACCCGGGGCAATGAGCAGTTCTTC
D: NA; J: TRBJ1-6; V: TRBV19; size: NA; CDR3: CASSIGESSYNSPLHF; DNA: TGTGCCAGTAGTATTGGGGAAAGCTCCTATAATTCACCCCTCCACTTT
D: TRBD2; J: TRBJ2-5; V: TRBV27; size: once; CDR3: CASSPQEKSGLAGGVTQYF; DNA: TGTGCCAGCAGTCCTCAGGAGAAATCGGGACTAGCGGGAGGTGTGACCCAGTACTTC
D: NA; J: TRBJ1-1; V: TRBV19; size: NA; CDR3: CASSPGLNTEAFF; DNA: TGTGCCAGTAGTCCAGGGTTGAACACTGAAGCTTTCTTT
D: TRBD2; J: TRBJ2-7; V: TRBV27; size: NA; CDR3: CASSPTSGPYEQYF; DNA: TGTGCCAGCAGTCCCACTAGCGGTCCCTACGAGCAGTACTTC
D: TRBD2; J: TRBJ2-1; V: TRBV19; size: NA; CDR3: CASRASGRGYEQFF; DNA: TGTGCCAGTAGGGCTAGCGGGAGAGGGTATGAGCAGTTCTTC
D: NA; J: TRBJ2-3; V: TRBV6-4; size: few; CDR3: CASSDSQGGTDTQYF; DNA: TGTGCCAGCAGTGACTCGCAAGGGGGGACAGATACGCAGTATTTT